The 20 T cell receptor beta chains listed next were all sequenced from one sample in a study of metastatic and nonmetastatic thyroid tumors. All patients were untreated before thyroid surgery. TCRdb reanalyzed the PCR reads with MiXCR. The table includes approximately 84,000 clones, approximately 15% detected once. The material sequenced was blood. Receptors were obtained from a female donor with papillary thyroid cancer or a benign thyroid nodule (not recorded which). Some clones in this sample may be carry-over from other donors' samples.

This clone was recorded many times. The V call is TRBV18, the J call TRBJ1-1, with 8 bases fitting TRBD1. The CDR3 length is 13 residues. The V gene end was trimmed by 3 bases and the J gene end by 5 bases; junction bases not matched to a gene: 2. Germline V gene lookup returns CDR1 KGHSH and CDR2 LQKENI. The DNA of the CDR3 is TGTGCCAGCTCACCCGGACAGGGTACTGAAGCTTTCTTT. This translates into CASSPGQGTEAFF.

With respect to this clone: At the DNA level, this CDR3 is encoded by other sequences in the same sample as well. This chain joins TRBV7-8 and TRBJ2-7; TRBD1 aligns across 7 bases. This CDR3 spans 16 amino acids. CDR1 and CDR2 (germline): SGHVS, FQNEAQ. Trimming cost V 2 bases and J 8 bases; bases outside gene matches: 15. CDR3 nucleotide sequence: TGTGCCAGCAGCTTATCGCTTCGGGGACAGAGACCACAGCAGTACTTC. It yields the protein CASSLSLRGQRPQQYF.

This clone has at least ten counts. At the DNA level, this CDR3 is encoded by other sequences in the same sample as well. This chain connects TRBV6-1 to TRBJ2-7; TRBD2 aligns across 7 bases. Germline V CDR1 and CDR2: MNHNS, SASEGT. This CDR3 is 15 amino acids long. V shed 4 bases, J shed 0 bases, and the junction held 6 bases outside the gene matches. CDR3 in amino acids: CASSAAGVLSYEQYF. The CDR3 nucleotides read TGTGCCAGCAGTGCGGCGGGGGTCCTCTCCTACGAGCAGTACTTC.

This clone has a count of ten or more. The rearrangement uses TRBV30 and TRBJ2-2, with 8 bases aligning to TRBD2. The CDR3 loop spans 14 amino acids. Unmatched junction bases numbered 4, after V lost 0 bases and J lost 7 bases. Per germline, CDR1 GTSNPN and CDR2 SVGIG (reference sequence). CDR3 protein: CAWSVQRGNGELFF. In nucleotides, the CDR3 is TGTGCCTGGAGTGTACAGCGGGGGAACGGGGAGCTGTTTTTT. The full variable domain, its missing parts supplied by reference TRBV30 and TRBJ2-2, is SQTIHQWPATLVQPVGSPLSLECTVEGTSNPNLYWYRQAAGRGLQLLFYSVGIGQISSEVPQNLSASRPQDRQFILSSKKLLLSDSGFYLCAWSVQRGNGELFFGEGSRLTVL.

Ten or more counts support this clone. The rearrangement joins TRBV11-2 to TRBJ1-4; 9 nucleotides agree with TRBD1. CDR3 length equals 16 residues. V lost 4 bases and J lost 6; bases outside the gene matches: 9. Germline CDR1 is SGHAT and CDR2 is FQNNGV. This CDR3 is CASSSGPGQGYEKLFF. Written as DNA, the CDR3 is TGTGCCAGCAGCTCCGGACCGGGACAGGGTTATGAAAAACTGTTTTTT.

This clone was seen many times. The chain has TRBV19 and TRBJ1-1; no clear D. The CDR3 has 13 amino acids. Germline lookup yields CDR1 LNHDA and CDR2 SQIVND (reference sequence). Trimming left V 3 bases short and J 5 bases short, with 10 bases between. CDR3 sequence reads: CASSILIGTEAFF. The CDR3 nucleotides read TGTGCCAGTAGTATTCTGATAGGTACTGAAGCTTTCTTT.

This clone has at least ten counts. The chain uses TRBV30 and TRBJ2-3; D possibly corresponds to TRBD2 (6 bases). Germline-derived CDR1 and CDR2 are GTSNPN and SVGIG (reference sequence). V gave up 1 base and J gave up 1 base, with 9 bases separating them. The CDR3 length is 14 residues. The CDR3 region has the DNA TGTGCCTGGAGTGGGGACTTTCGCACAGATACGCAGTATTTT. Translation: CAWSGDFRTDTQYF.

Many counts were recorded for this clone. This rearrangement joins TRBV6-1 to TRBJ1-1; perhaps TRBD1 as D (5 bases). Looked up from germline, CDR1 is MNHNS and CDR2 is SASEGT. Deletions cut 6 bases from V and 0 bases from J, with 17 bases between. This CDR3 contains 16 residues. CDR3 residues: CASRGRTESMNTEAFF. The CDR3 bases are TGTGCCAGCAGGGGGCGAACAGAGAGCATGAACACTGAAGCTTTCTTT.

This clone was found many times. The chain couples TRBV30 to TRBJ2-5, with 7 bases that match TRBD1. The CDR3 is made up of 15 amino acids. After removal of 1 base from V and 4 bases from J, the junction contained 9 bases not matched to a gene. Germline V gives CDR1 GTSNPN, CDR2 SVGIG (reference sequence). DNA for the CDR3: TGTGCCTGGAGTGAGGGACAGCATGTTGGAGAGACCCAGTACTTC. It codes for CAWSEGQHVGETQYF.

The gene calls are TRBV9 and TRBJ2-3; no clear D gene. The ends were cut back, 4 bases at V and 1 base at J, with 13 bases in the middle. Germline V gives CDR1 SGDLS, CDR2 YYNGEE. This CDR3 is 15 amino acids long. The CDR3 loop reads CASSLRLLRTDTQYF. Here the CDR3 DNA reads TGTGCCAGCAGCTTGCGGTTACTCCGCACAGATACGCAGTATTTT.

This clone has at least ten counts. This sequence joins TRBV5-1 and TRBJ2-1; 7 bases line up with TRBD1. The CDR3 extends over 14 amino acids. The germline V gene encodes CDR1 SGHRS and CDR2 YFSETQ. The ends lost 4 bases at V and 5 bases at J; junction bases unmatched: 6. CDR3 sequence (DNA): TGCGCCAGCAGCGCCGGGACAGCCAACAATGAGCAGTTCTTC. Amino acid sequence: CASSAGTANNEQFF. Full variable domain (rest looked up from reference TRBV5-1 and TRBJ2-1): KAGVTQTPRYLIKTRGQQVTLSCSPISGHRSVSWYQQTPGQGLQFLFEYFSETQRNKGNFPGRFSGRQFSNSRSEMNVSTLELGDSALYLCASSAGTANNEQFFGPGTRLTVL.

This clone was picked up many times. V gene TRBV6-5 combines with J gene TRBJ1-1; the D gene is possibly TRBD1 (5 bases). Germline CDR1 and CDR2: MNHEY and SVGAGI. Trimming took 2 bases from V and 3 from J, leaving 7 bases between them. The CDR3 has 13 residues. CDR3: CASSYGGDTEAFF. CDR3 in DNA: TGTGCCAGCAGTTACGGAGGGGACACTGAAGCTTTCTTT.

This clone was counted ten times or more. The V and J genes are TRBV28 and TRBJ2-5, with D tentatively TRBD2 (6 bases). Trimming pared 10 bases from V and 4 bases from J, leaving 22 bases between. There are 15 residues in the CDR3. Germline CDR1 and CDR2: MDHEN and SYDVKM. Here the CDR3 DNA reads TGTGCCATTACCAGGAGGGCCGACTCCACAGAGACCCAGTACTTC. It is translated as CAITRRADSTETQYF. Full variable domain (missing parts from reference TRBV28 and TRBJ2-5): DVKVTQSSRYLVKRTGEKVFLECVQDMDHENMFWYRQDPGLGLRLIYFSYDVKMKEKGDIPEGYSVSREKKERFSLILESASTNQTSMYLCAITRRADSTETQYFGPGTRLLVL.

This clone was seen many times. V gene TRBV7-6 combines with J gene TRBJ2-1; possibly TRBD2 for D (6 bases). The CDR3 has 15 residues. Between the trimmed V and J ends, which lost 7 bases and 5 bases, there was a span of 18 bases. Per the germline V gene, CDR1 is SGHVS and CDR2 is FNYEAQ. The CDR3 DNA reads as TGTGCCAGCACTTTAGTCCAGGGAGGTAACAATGAGCAGTTCTTC. It encodes CASTLVQGGNNEQFF. The complete variable domain, with remaining parts taken from reference TRBV7-6 and TRBJ2-1, reads GAGVSQSPRYKVTKRGQDVALRCDPISGHVSLYWYRQALGQGPEFLTYFNYEAQQDKSGLPNDRFSAERPEGSISTLTIQRTEQRDSAMYRCASTLVQGGNNEQFFGPGTRLTVL.

This clone showed up many times. This chain links TRBV19 with TRBJ1-1; unclear D gene. Germline V gene lookup returns CDR1 LNHDA and CDR2 SQIVND (reference sequence). V lost 8 bases and J lost 11, with 18 bases in between. The CDR3 runs 12 residues. In DNA, the CDR3 is TGTGCCAGTGTCGAGCAGGTGGGGAAGGCTTTCTTT. Amino acids: CASVEQVGKAFF.

The chain is built from TRBV7-2 and TRBJ2-7; D assignment may be TRBD1 or TRBD2 (5 bases each). CDR1 is SGHTA and CDR2 is FQGNSA in the germline V gene. V gave up 5 bases and J gave up 2 bases, with 16 bases separating them. There are 15 residues in the CDR3. The CDR3, as DNA: TGTACCAGCAGCCGGGACGGGGAAGTTACCTACGAGCAGTACTTC. Translated: CTSSRDGEVTYEQYF.

This clone occurred a few times. The V gene is TRBV28, the J gene TRBJ2-7; TRBD1 matches 10 bases. The CDR3 has 15 amino acids. V dropped 6 bases and J dropped 1; count of bases not matched to a gene: 6. Germline CDR1 and CDR2: MDHEN and SYDVKM. CDR3 in amino acids: CASRDGTGVSYEQYF. As DNA, the CDR3 is TGTGCCAGCAGGGACGGGACAGGGGTTTCCTACGAGCAGTACTTC.

On this clone: A much larger clone differs by one base, so this may be a read error. V is TRBV11-1 and J is TRBJ2-1, with D maybe TRBD2 (5 bases). The CDR3 is 16 amino acids. Germline V gene data show CDR1 as SGHAT and CDR2 as FQDESV (reference sequence). Trimming took 5 bases from V and 2 from J, leaving 16 bases between them. The DNA for the CDR3 is TGTGCCAGCAGCCCGTCCCGGGCGGGCGCCTACAATGAGCAGTTCTTC. Encoded protein: CASSPSRAGAYNEQFF.

This clone showed up many times. This chain links TRBV2 with TRBJ2-5, with D perhaps TRBD1 or TRBD2 (5 bases each). The CDR3 covers 13 residues. Trimming pared 3 bases from V and 4 bases from J, leaving 9 bases between. Germline values: CDR1 SNHLY, CDR2 FYNNEI. The CDR3, as DNA: TGTGCCAGCAGTGAGAGGGGCCGAGAGACCCAGTACTTC. Residues: CASSERGRETQYF.

This clone was seen many times. V is TRBV6-1 and J is TRBJ2-3; TRBD1 matches 10 bases. The CDR3 loop spans 15 amino acids. The V segment lost 3 bases and the J segment 7 bases; nucleotides outside the gene matches: 7. CDR1 and CDR2 from the germline V gene are MNHNS and SASEGT. The CDR3: CASSDSGTGENTQYF. The CDR3 DNA is TGTGCCAGCAGTGATTCCGGGACAGGGGAGAATACGCAGTATTTT.